This paragraph covers one TCR beta chain sequence. What it binds is unknown. Using immunoSEQ multiplex PCR, the repertoire was profiled, and TCRdb retains in-frame clones only, with some absent. Here the sample spans around 140,000 clones, around 86% being singletons. Deletions cut 4 bases from V and 4 bases from J, with 12 bases between. This CDR3 is 14 amino acids long. CDR1 and CDR2 from the germline V gene are SGHTS and YDEGEE. The data were obtained in a study of Ad26.COV2.S vaccination and SARS-CoV-2 variants. Findings of the study overall: Those who received vaccine or placebo ended up with similar non-spike TCR breadth. Assessments of TCR breadth and depth may have underestimated the total T cell responses.

Specimen: peripheral blood, collected after recovery from COVID-19. The receptor comes from a human donor who had recovered from COVID-19. V is TRBV5-8 and J is TRBJ1-3; D is ambiguous. CDR3 sequence: CASSVRASGNTIYF. CDR3 DNA sequence: TGTGCCAGCAGCGTCCGGGCCAGCGGAAACACCATATATTTT. Looking up the rest from reference TRBV5-8 and TRBJ1-3 gives the full variable domain: EAGVTQSPTHLIKTRGQQATLRCSPISGHTSVYWYQQALGLGLQFLLWYDEGEERNRGNFPPRFSGRQFPNYSSELNVNALELEDSALYLCASSVRASGNTIYFGEGSWLTVV.